This T cell receptor (beta chain) came from a study of T cell changes during pregnancy in multiple sclerosis. Repertoires were generated with immunoSEQ multiplex PCR, while TCRdb's copy carries only in-frame clones and drops some. The sample lists tens of thousands of clones; around 93% were seen once. Trimming stripped 3 bases from V and 3 bases from J, with 14 bases between. The CDR3 sequence is 14 residues long. Germline CDR1 reads GTSNPN; CDR2 reads SVGIG (reference sequence). The chain has TRBV30 and TRBJ1-2; maybe TRBD1 (5 bases). This TCR was recovered from a female donor in good health, enrolled as a control in a pregnancy study. The source material was CD4+ T cells from peripheral blood mononuclear cells, sampled after pregnancy. CDR3 DNA sequence: TGTGCCTGGAGCGTCGACAGTTTTGACTATGGCTACACCTTC. Its translation: CAWSVDSFDYGYTF. Looking up the rest from reference TRBV30 and TRBJ1-2 gives the full variable domain: SQTIHQWPATLVQPVGSPLSLECTVEGTSNPNLYWYRQAAGRGLQLLFYSVGIGQISSEVPQNLSASRPQDRQFILSSKKLLLSDSGFYLCAWSVDSFDYGYTFGSGTRLTVV.